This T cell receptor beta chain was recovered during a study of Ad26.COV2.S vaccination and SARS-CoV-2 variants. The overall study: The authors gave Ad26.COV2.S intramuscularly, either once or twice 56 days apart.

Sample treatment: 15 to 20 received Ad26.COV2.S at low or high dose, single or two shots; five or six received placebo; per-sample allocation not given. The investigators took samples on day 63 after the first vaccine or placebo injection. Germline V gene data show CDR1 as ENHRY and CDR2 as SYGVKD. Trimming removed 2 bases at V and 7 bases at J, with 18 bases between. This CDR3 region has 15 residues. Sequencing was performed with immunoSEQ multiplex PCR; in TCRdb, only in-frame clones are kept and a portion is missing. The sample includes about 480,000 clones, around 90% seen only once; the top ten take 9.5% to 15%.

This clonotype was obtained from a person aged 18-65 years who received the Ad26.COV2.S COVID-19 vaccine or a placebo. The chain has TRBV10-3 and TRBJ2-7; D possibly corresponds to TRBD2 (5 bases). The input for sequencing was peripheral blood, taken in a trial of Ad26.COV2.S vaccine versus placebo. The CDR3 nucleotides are TGTGCCATCAGTGAGCCGAGGGTAGCCCCGGGGGAGCAGTACTTC. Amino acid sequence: CAISEPRVAPGEQYF.